This is a list of T cell receptor beta chains from one sample in a study of metastatic and nonmetastatic thyroid tumors. TCRdb redid the clone calls on the PCR reads using MiXCR. This table has 45,000 to 50,000 clones, about 25% appearing once. The specimen sequenced was blood. The receptors here all came from a male donor with papillary thyroid cancer or a benign thyroid nodule (not recorded which). Some clones in this sample may be carry-over from other donors' samples. CDR3s leave out the opening cysteine and the closing phenylalanine or tryptophan. D genes are given only for firm matches. Clone size is shown for a subset of rows, as once, few, many or a class of expanded clone.

clone_size	v_call	j_call	d_call	cdr3_aa
many	TRBV3-1	TRBJ2-1	TRBD2	ASSQPWGLAGPYNEQF
many	TRBV6-4	TRBJ2-2	TRBD1	ASSATGTGGTGELF
-	TRBV19	TRBJ1-6	-	ASSALGGPLNSPLH
many	TRBV29-1	TRBJ1-2	-	SVVGRGGRGYT
once	TRBV7-6	TRBJ2-1	-	ASSLSDGGHEQF
many	TRBV20-1	TRBJ2-4	TRBD1	SAEPGQGAKAKNIQY
-	TRBV5-2	TRBJ2-6	-	ASNSPPGTGPSGANFLT
many	TRBV6-1	TRBJ2-1	-	ASSEGGDEQF
many	TRBV9	TRBJ2-5	-	ASSSRGGLQETQY
many	TRBV2	TRBJ1-3	-	ASSRDDRSSGNTIY
-	TRBV20-1	TRBJ2-6	-	SAFQDSGANVLT
many	TRBV5-1	TRBJ2-6	TRBD1	ASSLARGPGANVLT
many	TRBV10-2	TRBJ2-1	TRBD2	ASSDLAGDNEQF
many	TRBV19	TRBJ2-5	TRBD1	ASSHDGTGIEETQY
few	TRBV7-9	TRBJ1-3	-	ASSLVLADEY
many	TRBV27	TRBJ2-3	-	ASSIPGLTDTQY
many	TRBV11-1	TRBJ1-4	-	ASRGGLNEKLF
-	TRBV2	TRBJ2-6	-	ASSGAASSGANVLT
-	TRBV5-6	TRBJ1-2	-	ASSLIDDGYT
many	TRBV30	TRBJ2-3	-	AWSPPPATDTQY
many	TRBV3-1	TRBJ1-5	-	ASSRDRGNQPQH
-	TRBV19	TRBJ1-5	TRBD1	ASSRTGDNQPQH
many	TRBV6-1	TRBJ2-5	TRBD1	ASSLQGAQETQY
many	TRBV9	TRBJ2-4	TRBD1	ASSVTGRVAKNIQY
many	TRBV6-2/TRBV6-3	TRBJ2-1	TRBD2	ASSALTSENEQF
medium-sized	TRBV13	TRBJ1-2	-	ASSLGRAGEYGYT
few	TRBV6-2/TRBV6-3	TRBJ2-7	-	ASSYSPIVTESYEQY
-	TRBV7-9	TRBJ2-7	-	ASSFGGSYEQY
many	TRBV5-1	TRBJ2-1	-	ASSLAPGGPYNEQF
many	TRBV9	TRBJ2-1	-	ASSAFGLGYNEQF
many	TRBV20-1	TRBJ2-7	-	SALSGRVPLSYEQY
many	TRBV10-2	TRBJ2-3	TRBD1	ASRASGTGDTDTQY
many	TRBV6-1	TRBJ1-6	TRBD1	ASSLDLGQANSPLH
medium-sized	TRBV19	TRBJ1-6	-	ASRLRRISPLH
many	TRBV20-1	TRBJ1-1	TRBD1	SAREAGQGSNTEAF
-	TRBV5-1	TRBJ2-2	TRBD2	ASSGLAGAGGELF
few	TRBV15	TRBJ1-2	-	ATSRRGGDYGYT